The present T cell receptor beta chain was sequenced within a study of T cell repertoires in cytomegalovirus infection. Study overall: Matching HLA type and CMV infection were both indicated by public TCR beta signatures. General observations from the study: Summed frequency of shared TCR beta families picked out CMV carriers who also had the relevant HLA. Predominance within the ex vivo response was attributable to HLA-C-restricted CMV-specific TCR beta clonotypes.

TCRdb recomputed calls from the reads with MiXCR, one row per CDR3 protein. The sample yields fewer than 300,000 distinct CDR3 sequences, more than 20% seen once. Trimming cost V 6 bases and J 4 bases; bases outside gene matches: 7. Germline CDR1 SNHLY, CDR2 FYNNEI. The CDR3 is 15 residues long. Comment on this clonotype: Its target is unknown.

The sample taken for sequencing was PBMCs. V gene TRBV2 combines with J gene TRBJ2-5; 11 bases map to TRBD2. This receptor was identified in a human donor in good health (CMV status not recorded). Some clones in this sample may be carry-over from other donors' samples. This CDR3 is CASRITSGSGETQYF. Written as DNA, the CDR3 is TGTGCCAGCAGGATCACTAGCGGGAGTGGAGAGACCCAGTACTTC.